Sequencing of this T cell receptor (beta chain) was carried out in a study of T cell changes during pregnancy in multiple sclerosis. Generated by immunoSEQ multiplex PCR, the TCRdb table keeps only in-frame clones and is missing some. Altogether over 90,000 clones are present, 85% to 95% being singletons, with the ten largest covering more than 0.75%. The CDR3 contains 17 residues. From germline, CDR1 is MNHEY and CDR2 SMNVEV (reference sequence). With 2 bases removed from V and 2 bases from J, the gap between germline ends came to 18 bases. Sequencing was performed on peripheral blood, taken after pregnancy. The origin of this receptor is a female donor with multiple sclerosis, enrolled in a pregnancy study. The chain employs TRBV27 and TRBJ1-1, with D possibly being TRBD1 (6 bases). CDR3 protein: CASSLRGQRYDNTEAFF. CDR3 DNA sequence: TGTGCCAGCAGTTTACGCGGACAGCGATACGATAACACTGAAGCTTTCTTT.